The 28 T cell receptor beta chains given below trace back to one sample, sequenced in a study of blood T cell repertoires in COVID-19. Here immunoSEQ multiplex PCR was the method, and the copy in TCRdb shows in-frame clones only, minus some. The sample shows around 380,000 clones, roughly 86% of them seen only once. Specimen: peripheral blood. These receptors came from a human donor with acute or convalescent COVID-19. The donor label of this sample is uncertain.

This chain joins TRBV5-6 and TRBJ2-5, with a possible D match to TRBD1 (5 bases). Trimming pared 3 bases from V and 2 bases from J, leaving 14 bases between. This CDR3 has 15 amino acids. Germline V gene sequence: CDR1 SGHDT, CDR2 YYEEEE. The CDR3 sequence is CASSSVDKGQETQYF. The CDR3 DNA reads as TGTGCCAGCAGCTCCGTGGACAAGGGACAAGAGACCCAGTACTTC.

The chain employs TRBV18 and TRBJ1-2; 8 nucleotides line up with TRBD1. This CDR3 contains 15 residues. V gave up 6 bases and J gave up 2 bases; unmatched junction bases: 8. Germline assignment: CDR1 KGHSH and CDR2 LQKENI. The chain's CDR3 is CASSGQGASNYGYTF. CDR3 nucleotides: TGTGCCAGCTCTGGCCAGGGGGCGTCGAACTATGGCTACACCTTC.

This clone showed up just once. The chain combines TRBV27 with TRBJ2-3; tentative D call: TRBD2 (5 bases). Trimming took off 2 bases at V and 6 bases at J, with 12 bases between the two ends. Germline loops: CDR1 MNHEY, CDR2 SMNVEV (reference sequence). The CDR3 extends over 14 amino acids. This CDR3 reads CASSLDGRRDTQYF. CDR3 nucleotides: TGTGCCAGCAGTTTAGATGGGAGACGGGATACGCAGTATTTT.

The V call is TRBV5-6, the J call TRBJ1-6, with D unclear. Germline CDR1 and CDR2: SGHDT and YYEEEE. This CDR3 spans 15 amino acids. Trimming pared 4 bases from V and 6 bases from J, leaving 14 bases between. The CDR3 loop is CASSARFGGNSPLHF. CDR3 sequence (DNA): TGTGCCAGCAGCGCTCGTTTCGGCGGTAATTCACCCCTCCACTTT.

V is TRBV15 and J is TRBJ1-3, with 7 positions matching TRBD1. Germline V CDR1 and CDR2: LNHNV, YYDKDF (reference sequence). Trimming removed 4 bases from V and 1 base from J; junction bases left unmatched: 7. CDR3 length: 16 amino acids. CDR3 sequence reads: CATSTRQGGSGNTIYF. CDR3 coding DNA: TGTGCCACCAGCACCAGACAGGGAGGATCTGGAAACACCATATATTTT.

V is TRBV28 and J is TRBJ1-5; 8 bases are shared with TRBD1. V lost 4 bases to trimming and J lost 6 bases; unmatched junction nucleotides: 8. The CDR3 loop spans 15 amino acids. CDR1 MDHEN and CDR2 SYDVKM come from the germline V gene. The CDR3 coding sequence is TGTGCCAGCAGTTCCCGACAGGGGCCCGTTCAGCCCCAGCATTTT. It specifies CASSSRQGPVQPQHF.

This rearrangement joins TRBV6-5 to TRBJ2-7, with D possibly being TRBD2 (6 bases). Germline CDR1 and CDR2: MNHEY and SVGAGI. The CDR3 length is 15 residues. The ends were cut back, 2 bases at V and 0 bases at J, with 11 bases in the middle. CDR3 in DNA: TGTGCCAGCAGTTACGGGGGGACTCTCTCCTACGAGCAGTACTTC. The encoded protein is CASSYGGTLSYEQYF.

This clone came up once. In DNA form, the CDR3 reads TGCAGCGTCGTACTAGCTTCGGAGACCCAGTACTTC. As protein: CSVVLASETQYF. The V and J genes are TRBV29-1 and TRBJ2-5; perhaps TRBD2 as D (6 bases). The V end was cut by 6 bases, the J end by 5 bases, with 13 bases between. Germline V gives CDR1 SQVTM, CDR2 ANQGSEA. This CDR3 contains 12 residues.

The chain has TRBV4-2 and TRBJ2-1, with 8 bases matching TRBD2. After removal of 4 bases from V and 1 base from J, the junction contained 6 bases not matched to a gene. This CDR3 has 16 residues. Germline V CDR1 and CDR2: LGHNA, YNFKEQ. CDR3 region: CASSLQGGGSYNEQFF. The CDR3 DNA sequence: TGTGCCAGCAGCCTCCAGGGCGGGGGGTCCTACAATGAGCAGTTCTTC.

The chain joins TRBV6-5 to TRBJ2-5; D is uncertain. V was trimmed by 2 bases and J by 5 bases, leaving 3 bases between them. This CDR3 region has 11 residues. Germline V CDR1 and CDR2: MNHEY, SVGAGI. The CDR3 sequence: CASSYLETQYF. The CDR3 DNA is TGTGCCAGCAGTTACCTGGAGACCCAGTACTTC.

This chain connects TRBV4-1 to TRBJ2-7, with 7 bases aligning to TRBD2. Germline V gene sequence: CDR1 MGHRA, CDR2 YSYEKL. The V gene end was trimmed by 1 base and the J gene end by 3 bases; junction bases not matched to a gene: 6. The CDR3 length is 15 residues. The CDR3 region is CASSQVVGGYYEQYF. CDR3 nucleotides: TGCGCCAGCAGCCAAGTTGTCGGGGGGTACTACGAGCAGTACTTC.

DNA of the CDR3: TGCAGTGCTAGTCAGGGGACCATGAATCAGCCCCAGCATTTT. It yields the protein CSASQGTMNQPQHF. The chain uses TRBV20-1 and TRBJ1-5; D may be TRBD1 (6 bases). This CDR3 region has 14 residues. CDR1 is DFQATT, CDR2 SNEGSKA, per germline (reference sequence). Trimming took off 3 bases at V and 4 bases at J, with 13 bases between the two ends.

With respect to this clone: The same CDR3 can be traced to other DNA sequences in this sample. The chain couples TRBV19 to TRBJ1-5, with D maybe TRBD1 (6 bases). CDR3 length equals 16 residues. Trimming removed 3 bases at V and 2 bases at J, with 14 bases between. Germline CDR1 and CDR2: LNHDA and SQIVND (reference sequence). CDR3 sequence (DNA): TGTGCCAGTAGTATCGGAGGGGGGGTTGGCAATCAGCCCCAGCATTTT. As protein: CASSIGGGVGNQPQHF.

This clone appeared a single time. The rearrangement uses TRBV15 and TRBJ1-1, with D possibly matching TRBD1 (5 bases). With 0 bases removed from V and 1 base from J, the gap between germline ends came to 18 bases. The germline V gene has CDR1 LNHNV and CDR2 YYDKDF (reference sequence). CDR3 size: 18 residues. The CDR3 DNA is TGTGCCACCAGCAGAGATCTCGCGACAGTACTACAGAACACTGAAGCTTTCTTT. Translated, it gives CATSRDLATVLQNTEAFF.

The J gene is TRBJ2-7, the V gene TRBV28; perhaps TRBD2 as D (6 bases). The V and J ends lost 4 bases and 2 bases respectively, with 21 bases between them. The CDR3 covers 17 residues. Per the germline V gene, CDR1 is MDHEN and CDR2 is SYDVKM. As DNA, the CDR3 is TGTGCCAGCAGTTCCCTAGGTTTTACGTCGGGGGCCTACGAGCAGTACTTC. It codes for CASSSLGFTSGAYEQYF.

The genes are TRBV7-9 and TRBJ1-2, with a tentative D call TRBD1 (5 bases). Between the trimmed V and J ends, which lost 1 base and 5 bases, there was a span of 11 bases. This CDR3 contains 14 residues. CDR1 and CDR2 from the germline V gene are SEHNR and FQNEAQ (reference sequence). The DNA for the CDR3 is TGTGCCAGCAGCTTAGTGGCCAGGGAATATGGCTACACCTTC. As protein: CASSLVAREYGYTF.

V and J are TRBV3-1 (or the pseudogene TRBV3-2) and TRBJ1-3, with a weak D call TRBD1 (6 bases). V lost 5 bases, J lost 1 base, and 12 bases lay in between. The germline V gene encodes CDR1 LGHDT and CDR2 YNNKEL (reference sequence). The CDR3 runs to 15 residues. CDR3 amino acids: CASSRQAFSGNTIYF. The CDR3 bases are TGTGCCAGCAGCAGACAGGCTTTTTCTGGAAACACCATATATTTT.

The rearrangement uses TRBV7-8 and TRBJ2-2; 7 bases line up with TRBD1. Germline V gene lookup returns CDR1 SGHVS and CDR2 FQNEAQ. Trimming removed 0 bases from V and 1 base from J; junction bases left unmatched: 5. The length of the CDR3 is 17 residues. CDR3 bases: TGTGCCAGCAGCTTAGCACAGGGGACCTGGAACACCGGGGAGCTGTTTTTT. This sequence encodes CASSLAQGTWNTGELFF.

This CDR3 reads CASSFLDRSSYNSPLHF. The CDR3 nucleotides read TGTGCCAGCAGCTTTTTGGACAGGAGCTCCTATAATTCACCCCTCCACTTT. The chain links TRBV5-5 to TRBJ1-6; 7 nucleotides line up with TRBD1. Germline trimming cut 2 bases from V and 0 bases from J; bases unmatched to any gene: 5. CDR1 and CDR2 (germline): SGHKS, YYEKEE (reference sequence). The length of the CDR3 is 17 residues. Full variable domain (outside the CDR3, taken from reference TRBV5-5 and TRBJ1-6): DAGVTQSPTHLIKTRGQQVTLRCSPISGHKSVSWYQQVLGQGPQFIFQYYEKEERGRGNFPDRFSARQFPNYSSELNVNALLLGDSALYLCASSFLDRSSYNSPLHFGNGTRLTVT.

This clone appeared a few times. The genes are TRBV5-1 and TRBJ1-4, with 7 bases fitting TRBD1. There are 13 residues in the CDR3. The germline CDR1 and CDR2 sequences are SGHRS and YFSETQ. V gave up 7 bases and J gave up 5 bases; unmatched junction bases: 5. CDR3 nucleotide sequence: TGCGCCAGCGCGGGACAGATGAATGAAAAACTGTTTTTT. Amino acids: CASAGQMNEKLFF.

The V gene is TRBV5-1, the J gene TRBJ1-2, with TRBD1 as a possible D gene (6 bases). The CDR3 runs 13 residues. Germline CDR1 SGHRS, CDR2 YFSETQ. Trimming stripped 5 bases from V and 4 bases from J, with 12 bases between. The CDR3 region has the DNA TGCGCCAGCAGACCGTTGGACAGCTATGGCTACACCTTC. It codes for CASRPLDSYGYTF.

The chain combines TRBV2 with TRBJ1-5; D is uncertain. In germline, CDR1 is SNHLY, CDR2 FYNNEI. V was shortened by 4 bases and J by 7 bases, with 11 bases between the two germline ends. CDR3 length: 13 residues. The CDR3: CASSVEGRQPQHF. The CDR3 DNA reads as TGTGCCAGCAGTGTCGAGGGTCGACAGCCCCAGCATTTT.

The rearrangement uses TRBV5-8 and TRBJ2-7; 7 nucleotides match TRBD1. The CDR3 is made up of 15 amino acids. The V gene end was trimmed by 0 bases and the J gene end by 1 base; junction bases not matched to a gene: 4. CDR1 is SGHTS and CDR2 is YDEGEE in the germline V gene. DNA for the CDR3: TGTGCCAGCAGCTTGGCCCCGGGACAGTCCTACGAGCAGTACTTC. It specifies CASSLAPGQSYEQYF.

The chain carries TRBV9 and TRBJ2-1; TRBD2 agrees at 11 bases. J lost 2 bases, V lost 3 bases, and 13 bases had no gene match. The CDR3 sequence is 19 residues long. CDR1 SGDLS and CDR2 YYNGEE come from the germline V gene. The CDR3 spells CASSGGEGLAGGPYNEQFF. The CDR3 region has the DNA TGTGCCAGCAGCGGGGGCGAAGGGCTAGCGGGAGGCCCCTACAATGAGCAGTTCTTC.

In its sample, this clone was seen a few times. This chain uses TRBV11-3 with TRBJ1-6, with D uncertain. Germline loops: CDR1 SGHNT, CDR2 YENEEA. V lost 0 bases and J 9 bases, leaving 6 bases between the germline ends. This CDR3 is 13 amino acids long. CDR3 region: CASSLEGSSPLHF. The CDR3, as DNA: TGTGCCAGCAGCTTAGAGGGGAGTTCACCCCTCCACTTT. The full variable domain, rest sourced from reference TRBV11-3 and TRBJ1-6, is EAGVVQSPRYKIIEKKQPVAFWCNPISGHNTLYWYLQNLGQGPELLIRYENEEAVDDSQLPKDRFSAERLKGVDSTLKIQPAELGDSAVYLCASSLEGSSPLHFGNGTRLTVT.

The CDR3: CASSLQGRSTEAFF. The CDR3 coding sequence is TGTGCCAGCAGTTTGCAGGGGCGAAGCACTGAAGCTTTCTTT. V and J are TRBV2 and TRBJ1-1; D is possibly TRBD1 (6 bases). Trimming shortened V by 5 bases and J by 4 bases, and 14 bases separated the two germline ends. This CDR3 region has 14 residues. Germline V gene sequence: CDR1 SNHLY, CDR2 FYNNEI.

This chain joins TRBV6-5 and TRBJ1-5; a possible D gene is TRBD1 (6 bases). Germline CDR1 and CDR2: MNHEY and SVGAGI. Trimming removed 0 bases at V and 3 bases at J, with 9 bases between. The CDR3 totals 15 residues. Here the CDR3 DNA reads TGTGCCAGCAGTTACTCTTGGGGGCCCAATCAGCCCCAGCATTTT. As protein: CASSYSWGPNQPQHF.

This chain joins TRBV30 and TRBJ1-5; D remains unclear. The CDR3 sequence is 15 residues long. Trimming shortened V by 3 bases and J by 1 base, and 13 bases separated the two germline ends. CDR1 and CDR2 from the germline V gene are GTSNPN and SVGIG (reference sequence). The CDR3 loop reads CAWSLALGSNQPQHF. In nucleotides, the CDR3 is TGTGCCTGGAGCCTAGCACTGGGAAGCAATCAGCCCCAGCATTTT. The complete variable domain, with remaining parts taken from reference TRBV30 and TRBJ1-5, reads SQTIHQWPATLVQPVGSPLSLECTVEGTSNPNLYWYRQAAGRGLQLLFYSVGIGQISSEVPQNLSASRPQDRQFILSSKKLLLSDSGFYLCAWSLALGSNQPQHFGDGTRLSIL.